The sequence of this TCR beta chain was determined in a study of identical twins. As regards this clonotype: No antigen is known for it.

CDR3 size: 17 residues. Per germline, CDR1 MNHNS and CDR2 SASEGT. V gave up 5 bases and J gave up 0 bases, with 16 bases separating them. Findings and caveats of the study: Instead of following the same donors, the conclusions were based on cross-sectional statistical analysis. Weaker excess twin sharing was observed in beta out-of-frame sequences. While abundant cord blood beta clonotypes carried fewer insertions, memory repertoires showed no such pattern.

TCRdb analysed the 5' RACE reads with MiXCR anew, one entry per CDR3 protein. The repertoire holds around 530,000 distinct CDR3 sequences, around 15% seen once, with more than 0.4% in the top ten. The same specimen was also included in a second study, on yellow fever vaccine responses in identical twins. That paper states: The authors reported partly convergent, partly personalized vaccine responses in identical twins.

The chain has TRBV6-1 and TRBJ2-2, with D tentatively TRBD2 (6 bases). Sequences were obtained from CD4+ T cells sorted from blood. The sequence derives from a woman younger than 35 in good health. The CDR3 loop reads CASSRKRSGTNTGELFF. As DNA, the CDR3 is TGTGCCAGCAGTCGTAAGCGTAGCGGAACGAACACCGGGGAGCTGTTTTTT.